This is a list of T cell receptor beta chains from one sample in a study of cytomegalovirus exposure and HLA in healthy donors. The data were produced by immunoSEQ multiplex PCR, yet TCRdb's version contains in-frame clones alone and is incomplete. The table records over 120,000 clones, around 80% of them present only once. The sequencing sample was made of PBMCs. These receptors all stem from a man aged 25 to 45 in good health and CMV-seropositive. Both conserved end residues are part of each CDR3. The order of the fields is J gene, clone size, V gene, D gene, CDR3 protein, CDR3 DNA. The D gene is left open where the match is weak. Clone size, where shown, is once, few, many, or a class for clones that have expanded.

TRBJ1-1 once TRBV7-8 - CASSLARTQGTEAFF TGTGCCAGCAGCTTAGCGAGAACCCAGGGAACTGAAGCTTTCTTT
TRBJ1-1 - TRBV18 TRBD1 CASSRGQGQNTEAFF TGTGCCAGCTCACGTGGACAGGGCCAGAACACTGAAGCTTTCTTT
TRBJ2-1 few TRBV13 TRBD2 CASSLLGLAAYNEQFF TGTGCCAGCAGCTTATTGGGACTAGCAGCCTACAATGAGCAGTTCTTC
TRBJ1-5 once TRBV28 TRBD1 CASSWTGGESSGQPQHF TGTGCCAGCAGCTGGACAGGAGGAGAGTCTTCGGGTCAGCCCCAGCATTTT
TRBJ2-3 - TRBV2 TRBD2 CASSRDGLASTDTQYF TGTGCCAGCAGTAGAGATGGACTAGCGTCGACAGATACGCAGTATTTT
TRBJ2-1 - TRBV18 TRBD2 CASSPRTSPSNEQFF TGTGCCAGCTCACCTCGGACTAGCCCTAGCAATGAGCAGTTCTTC
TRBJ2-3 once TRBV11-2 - CASSSLIRTLSTDTQYF TGTGCCAGCAGCTCCCTTATCAGGACTCTAAGCACAGATACGCAGTATTTT
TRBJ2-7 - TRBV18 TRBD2 CASSPPSGGYEQYF TGTGCCAGCTCACCACCTAGCGGGGGCTACGAGCAGTACTTC
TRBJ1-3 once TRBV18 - CASSPGYTGGNTIYF TGTGCCAGCTCACCAGGCTACACGGGAGGAAACACCATATATTTT
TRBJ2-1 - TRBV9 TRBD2 CAPSGTGGDTNEQFF TGTGCCCCCTCAGGAACCGGGGGGGATACCAATGAGCAGTTCTTC
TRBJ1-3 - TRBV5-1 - CASSLEQDPSGNTIYF TGCGCCAGCAGCTTGGAACAGGATCCCTCTGGAAACACCATATATTTT
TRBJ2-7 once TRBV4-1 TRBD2 CASSQGLAGGLYEQYF TGCGCCAGCAGCCAGGGGTTAGCGGGGGGCCTCTACGAGCAGTACTTC
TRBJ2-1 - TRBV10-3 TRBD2 CAISESGTGGYNEQFF TGTGCCATCAGTGAGTCGGGGACGGGGGGTTACAATGAGCAGTTCTTC